These 10 T cell receptor beta chains originate from one sample sequenced in a study of beta chain features in type 1 diabetes. Expressed TCRB transcripts were sequenced, since all the RNA that had been isolated was reverse transcribed. This table comes from immunoSEQ multiplex PCR, and its TCRdb copy is limited to in-frame clones, with some not included. The profile shows 30,000 to 45,000 clones, roughly 64% of them singletons. The sequenced sample was Tregs from blood. The receptors derive from a woman aged 30 to 39 in good health.

This chain uses TRBV19 with TRBJ2-1; 8 bases are a match to TRBD2. J was trimmed by 8 bases and V by 4 bases; bases with no gene match: 16. Germline CDR1 LNHDA, CDR2 SQIVND (reference sequence). The CDR3 sequence is 17 residues long. The CDR3 here is CASSTRRTSNREHEQFF. Here the CDR3 DNA reads TGTGCCAGTAGTACGAGACGGACTAGCAATCGCGAGCATGAGCAGTTCTTC.

About this clone: The junction departs from germline at one end; a sequencing error may be responsible. J is TRBJ2-2 and V is TRBV11-2, with D possibly matching TRBD1 (6 bases). The CDR3 is 14 amino acids. The V gene's germline CDR1 is SGHAT and CDR2 FQNNGV. CDR3 DNA: TGTGCCAACAGCCAACAGGGTTACACCGGGGAGCTGTTTTTT. It is translated as CANSQQGYTGELFF. Looking up the rest from reference TRBV11-2 and TRBJ2-2 gives the full variable domain: EAGVAQSPRYKIIEKRQSVAFWCNPISGHATLYWYQQILGQGPKLLIQFQNNGVVDDSQLPKDRFSAERLKGVDSTLKIQPAKLEDSAVYLCANSQQGYTGELFFGEGSRLTVL.

The V and J genes are TRBV18 and TRBJ2-7; TRBD2 matches at 8 bases. CDR1 is KGHSH and CDR2 is LQKENI in the germline V gene. The CDR3 runs to 14 residues. Unmatched junction bases numbered 4, after V lost 2 bases and J lost 4 bases. CDR3 DNA: TGTGCCAGCTCACCAAATAGCGGGACATACGAGCAGTACTTC. Translating it yields CASSPNSGTYEQYF.

The chain carries TRBV7-9 and TRBJ2-1; 8 bases line up with TRBD2. Germline CDR1 reads SEHNR; CDR2 reads FQNEAQ (reference sequence). CDR3 length: 16 residues. V lost 2 bases, J lost 5 bases, and 8 bases stayed unmatched. The CDR3 region is CASSLFGGLGDNEQFF. Here the CDR3 DNA reads TGTGCCAGCAGCTTATTTGGGGGACTAGGAGACAATGAGCAGTTCTTC. Using reference TRBV7-9 and TRBJ2-1 for the parts outside the CDR3, the full variable domain is DTGVSQNPRHKITKRGQNVTFRCDPISEHNRLYWYRQTLGQGPEFLTYFQNEAQLEKSRLLSDRFSAERPKGSFSTLEIQRTEQGDSAMYLCASSLFGGLGDNEQFFGPGTRLTVL.

This clone has a handful of counts. The J gene is TRBJ2-7, the V gene TRBV18, with D possibly being TRBD1 (6 bases). The length of the CDR3 is 14 residues. The V gene lost 2 bases and the J gene lost 7 bases, with 15 bases spanning the gap. Germline CDR1 is KGHSH and CDR2 is LQKENI. The CDR3 sequence: CASSPGDMEVEQYF. DNA for the CDR3: TGTGCCAGCTCACCAGGGGACATGGAGGTTGAGCAGTACTTC.

This clone has just a few counts. The chain is built from TRBV6-6 and TRBJ2-7; TRBD1 matches at 8 bases. The germline CDR1 and CDR2 sequences are MNHNY and SVGAGI (reference sequence). Unmatched junction bases numbered 4, after V lost 4 bases and J lost 2 bases. The CDR3 has 14 residues. CDR3 DNA sequence: TGTGCCAGCAGTTTATCGGACAGGGCCTACGAGCAGTACTTC. Protein sequence: CASSLSDRAYEQYF.

The chain combines TRBV7-9 with TRBJ1-2; 8 bases match TRBD1. The CDR3 is 14 amino acids. Germline loops: CDR1 SEHNR, CDR2 FQNEAQ (reference sequence). Trimming cost V 1 base and J 8 bases; bases outside gene matches: 6. CDR3 coding DNA: TGTGCCAGCAGCTTAGGGGGACAGGCAAGAGGCTACACCTTC. It translates to CASSLGGQARGYTF. Combining the CDR3 with reference TRBV7-9 and TRBJ1-2 gives the whole variable domain DTGVSQNPRHKITKRGQNVTFRCDPISEHNRLYWYRQTLGQGPEFLTYFQNEAQLEKSRLLSDRFSAERPKGSFSTLEIQRTEQGDSAMYLCASSLGGQARGYTFGSGTRLTVV.

The chain is built from TRBV28 and TRBJ2-3; D is perhaps TRBD2 (6 bases). The germline V and J ends were trimmed by 4 bases and 0 bases, with 14 bases remaining between them. The CDR3 has 16 amino acids. Germline assignment: CDR1 MDHEN and CDR2 SYDVKM. CDR3 amino acids: CASSSTGLRSTDTQYF. CDR3 nucleotides: TGTGCCAGCAGTTCCACGGGACTTCGGAGCACAGATACGCAGTATTTT.

The chain carries TRBV19 and TRBJ1-2; D possibly corresponds to TRBD1 (6 bases). Trimming shortened V by 5 bases and J by 3 bases, and 13 bases separated the two germline ends. Germline V lookup: CDR1 LNHDA, CDR2 SQIVND (reference sequence). The CDR3 has 14 residues. CDR3 DNA sequence: TGTGCCAGTAGTTTACAGGGTCGGGACTATGGCTACACCTTC. It encodes CASSLQGRDYGYTF.

The J gene is TRBJ1-1, the V gene TRBV5-1, with D maybe TRBD1 (5 bases). Germline V gene lookup returns CDR1 SGHRS and CDR2 YFSETQ. The CDR3 runs 14 residues. Between the trimmed V and J ends, which lost 3 bases and 4 bases, there was a span of 13 bases. The CDR3 sequence is CASSWQGGGTEAFF. CDR3 DNA sequence: TGCGCCAGCAGCTGGCAGGGCGGTGGCACTGAAGCTTTCTTT.